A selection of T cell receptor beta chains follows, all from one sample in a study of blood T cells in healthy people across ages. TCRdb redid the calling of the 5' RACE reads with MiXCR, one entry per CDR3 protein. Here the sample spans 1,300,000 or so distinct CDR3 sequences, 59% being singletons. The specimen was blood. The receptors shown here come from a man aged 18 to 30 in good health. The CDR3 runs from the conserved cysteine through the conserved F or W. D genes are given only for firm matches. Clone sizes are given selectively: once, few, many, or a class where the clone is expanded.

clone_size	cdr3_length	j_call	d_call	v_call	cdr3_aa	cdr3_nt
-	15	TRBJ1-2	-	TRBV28	CASSPTEGYWNGYTF	TGTGCCAGCAGTCCCACCGAGGGGTATTGGAATGGCTACACCTTC
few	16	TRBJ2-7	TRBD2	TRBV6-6	CASSFPTSGSTYEQYF	TGTGCCAGCAGTTTCCCGACTAGCGGGAGTACCTACGAGCAGTACTTC
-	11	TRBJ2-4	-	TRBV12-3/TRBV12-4	CASTDRNIQYF	TGTGCCAGCACCGACAGAAACATTCAGTACTTC
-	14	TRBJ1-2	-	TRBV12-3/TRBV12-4	CASTRTRRDYGYTF	TGTGCCAGCACTCGAACTAGGAGGGACTATGGCTACACCTTC
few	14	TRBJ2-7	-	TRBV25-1	CASSGPGSPYEQYF	TGTGCCAGCAGTGGTCCAGGGTCCCCCTACGAGCAGTACTTC
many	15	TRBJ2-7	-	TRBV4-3	CASSQDVGQPYEQYF	TGCGCCAGCAGCCAAGATGTAGGACAGCCCTACGAGCAGTACTTC
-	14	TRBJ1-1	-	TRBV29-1	CSVDAWGENTEAFF	TGCAGCGTTGACGCGTGGGGCGAGAACACTGAAGCTTTCTTT
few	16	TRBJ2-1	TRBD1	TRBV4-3	CASSQGTGGYNNEQFF	TGCGCCAGCAGCCAAGGGACAGGGGGCTATAACAATGAGCAGTTCTTC
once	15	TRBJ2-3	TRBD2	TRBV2	CATTIAGGRTDTQYF	TGTGCCACCACGATAGCGGGGGGGCGCACAGATACGCAGTATTTT
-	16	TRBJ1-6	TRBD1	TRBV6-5	CASSVTAGQFNSPLHF	TGTGCCAGCAGCGTTACAGCGGGACAGTTTAATTCACCCCTCCACTTT
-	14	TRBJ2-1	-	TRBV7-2	CASSDRTEGNEQFF	TGTGCCAGCAGCGACCGAACAGAGGGCAATGAGCAGTTCTTC
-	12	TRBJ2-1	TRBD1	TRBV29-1	CSVRQGGDEQFF	TGCAGCGTTAGACAGGGTGGGGATGAGCAGTTCTTC
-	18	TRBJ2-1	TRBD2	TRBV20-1	CSVATLTSGGPPYNEQFF	TGCAGTGTAGCAACGCTGACTAGCGGGGGCCCCCCCTACAATGAGCAGTTCTTC
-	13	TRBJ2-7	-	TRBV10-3	CATQDNNAYEQYF	TGTGCCACCCAGGACAACAACGCCTACGAGCAGTACTTC
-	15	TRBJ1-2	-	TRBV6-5	CASSYLQSGAGGYTF	TGTGCCAGCAGTTACCTTCAATCGGGGGCAGGAGGCTACACCTTC
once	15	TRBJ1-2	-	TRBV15	CATGRVRLTDGGYTF	TGTGCCACCGGCAGAGTACGGTTAACAGACGGGGGCTACACCTTC
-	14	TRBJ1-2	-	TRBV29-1	CSVNQTTLRDGYTF	TGCAGCGTTAATCAAACCACGCTCAGGGACGGCTACACCTTC
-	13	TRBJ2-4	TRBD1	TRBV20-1	CSARDRGLNIQYF	TGCAGTGCTAGAGACAGGGGGCTTAACATTCAGTACTTC
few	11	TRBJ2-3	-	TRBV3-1	CASTGTDTQYF	TGTGCCAGCACCGGCACAGATACGCAGTATTTT
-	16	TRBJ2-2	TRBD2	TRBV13	CASRDSGKRNTGELFF	TGTGCCAGCAGGGATAGCGGGAAGCGGAACACCGGGGAGCTGTTTTTT
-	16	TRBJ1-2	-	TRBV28	CASSLYPGQKVYGYTF	TGTGCCAGCAGTTTATATCCTGGACAGAAAGTCTATGGCTACACCTTC
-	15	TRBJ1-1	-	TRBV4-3	CASSQTNRVNTEAFF	TGCGCCAGCAGCCAAACCAACAGGGTAAACACTGAAGCTTTCTTT
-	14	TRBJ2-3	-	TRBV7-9	CASSLARVTDTQYF	TGTGCCAGCAGCTTAGCGCGGGTTACAGATACGCAGTATTTT
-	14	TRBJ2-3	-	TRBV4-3	CASSQVYTTDTQYF	TGCGCCAGCAGCCAAGTATATACCACAGATACGCAGTATTTT
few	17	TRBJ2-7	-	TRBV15	CATSTFPGRASSYEQYF	TGTGCCACCAGCACCTTTCCGGGAAGGGCAAGCTCCTACGAGCAGTACTTC
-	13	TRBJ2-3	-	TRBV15	CATGRVSADTQYF	TGTGCCACCGGTCGAGTAAGCGCAGATACGCAGTATTTT
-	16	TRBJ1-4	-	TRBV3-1	CASSQTTGSREEKLFF	TGTGCCAGCAGCCAAACAACAGGATCTCGGGAAGAAAAACTGTTTTTT
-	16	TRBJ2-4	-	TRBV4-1	CASSRNIGLDKNIQYF	TGCGCCAGCAGCCGGAATATAGGGCTCGACAAAAACATTCAGTACTTC
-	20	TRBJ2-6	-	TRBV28	CASSFTTTVLSSSGANVLTF	TGTGCCAGCAGTTTTACTACAACAGTTTTATCCTCCTCTGGGGCCAACGTCCTGACTTTC
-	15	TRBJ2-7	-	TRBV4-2	CASSQNRVPSYEQYF	TGTGCCAGCAGCCAAAACAGGGTCCCCTCCTACGAGCAGTACTTC
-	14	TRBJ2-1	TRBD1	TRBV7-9	CASSPQGVVNEQFF	TGTGCCAGCAGCCCGCAGGGGGTCGTCAATGAGCAGTTCTTC
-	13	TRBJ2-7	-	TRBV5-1	CARRISEFYEQYF	TGCGCCAGGAGGATCTCGGAATTCTACGAGCAGTACTTC
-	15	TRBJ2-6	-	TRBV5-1	CASSSQDAGANVLTF	TGCGCCAGCAGCTCGCAGGATGCGGGGGCCAACGTCCTGACTTTC
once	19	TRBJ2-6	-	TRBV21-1	CASSKGRGTGVSGANVLTF	TGTGCCAGCAGCAAAGGGAGGGGGACAGGGGTGTCTGGGGCCAACGTCCTGACTTTC
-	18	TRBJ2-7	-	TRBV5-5	CASIPEGDFYYPLHEQYF	TGTGCCAGCATCCCGGAGGGGGACTTTTATTATCCCCTCCACGAGCAGTACTTC